These 28 T cell receptor beta chains share one sample of origin, sequenced in a study of T-cell memory formation after mild COVID-19. TCRdb re-called the 5' RACE reads with MiXCR, one entry per CDR3 protein. The data show about 110,000 distinct CDR3 sequences, under 15% seen once. The sequenced sample consisted of PBMCs or a T cell subset sorted from them (not recorded which). The receptors stem from a man aged 18 to 29 who had mild COVID-19 (a few samples of this study predate the infection). Cell type and time point are not known.

V and J are TRBV4-1 and TRBJ2-7; D remains unclear. Germline CDR1 reads MGHRA; CDR2 reads YSYEKL. The V and J ends lost 4 bases and 6 bases respectively, with 19 bases between them. The CDR3 has 15 amino acids. The CDR3 spells CASSLLPGVDREQYV. CDR3 sequence (DNA): TGCGCCAGCAGCCTACTTCCTGGGGTGGACCGCGAGCAGTACGTC.

This clonotype was detected a few times. The genes are TRBV11-2 and TRBJ1-5, with D hard to call. There are 15 residues in the CDR3. Germline V gene lookup returns CDR1 SGHAT and CDR2 FQNNGV. With 5 bases removed from V and 2 bases from J, the gap between germline ends came to 13 bases. CDR3 protein: CASSLNGVGNQPQHF. In DNA form, the CDR3 reads TGTGCCAGCAGCCTTAACGGGGTGGGCAATCAGCCCCAGCATTTT.

The table lists this clonotype with a few counts. The chain has TRBV4-1 and TRBJ1-1; no firm D call. Germline V gene lookup returns CDR1 MGHRA and CDR2 YSYEKL. The CDR3 extends over 11 amino acids. Between the trimmed V and J ends, which lost 0 bases and 6 bases, there was a span of 2 bases. The CDR3 reads CASSQESEAFF. CDR3 in DNA: TGCGCCAGCAGCCAAGAGTCTGAAGCTTTCTTT.

The rearrangement links TRBV9 to TRBJ2-3; the D gene could be TRBD1 or TRBD2 (6 bases each). The CDR3 is made up of 15 amino acids. V lost 0 bases to trimming and J lost 4 bases, with 12 bases between them. In germline, CDR1 is SGDLS, CDR2 YYNGEE. Written as DNA, the CDR3 is TGTGCCAGCAGCGTAGAGGGGGGCCCGTCAGATACGCAGTATTTT. Protein: CASSVEGGPSDTQYF.

V is TRBV6-5 and J is TRBJ1-4, with TRBD1 identical over 8 bases. Germline V gene sequence: CDR1 MNHEY, CDR2 SVGAGI. The ends lost 5 bases at V and 7 bases at J; junction bases unmatched: 9. The CDR3 has 15 amino acids. CDR3 DNA sequence: TGTGCCAGCAGTCCCTGGACAGGGCTAGGTGAAAAACTGTTTTTT. This codes for CASSPWTGLGEKLFF.

V usage is TRBV7-9 and J usage is TRBJ2-7; a weak D match, TRBD1 (5 bases). V dropped 1 base and J dropped 5 bases, with 12 bases sitting between them. This CDR3 contains 14 residues. The germline gives CDR1 SEHNR, CDR2 FQNEAQ (reference sequence). This CDR3 is CASSLEGLGDEQYF. The CDR3 region has the DNA TGTGCCAGCAGCTTAGAAGGTTTAGGGGACGAGCAGTACTTC. Combining the CDR3 with reference TRBV7-9 and TRBJ2-7 gives the whole variable domain DTGVSQNPRHKITKRGQNVTFRCDPISEHNRLYWYRQTLGQGPEFLTYFQNEAQLEKSRLLSDRFSAERPKGSFSTLEIQRTEQGDSAMYLCASSLEGLGDEQYFGPGTRLTVT.

The V gene is TRBV4-1, the J gene TRBJ1-2, with a tentative D call TRBD1 (6 bases). Germline CDR1 and CDR2: MGHRA and YSYEKL. This CDR3 has 13 amino acids. Trimming removed 3 bases from V and 2 bases from J, with 7 bases in between. CDR3 sequence (DNA): TGCGCCAGCAGCCATGGACAGAACTATGGCTACACCTTC. It translates to CASSHGQNYGYTF.

This clonotype has just a few counts. J is TRBJ2-2 and V is TRBV7-8, with TRBD1 matching 9 bases. CDR1 and CDR2 (germline): SGHVS, FQNEAQ. Trimming took 2 bases from V and 5 from J; bases not matched to a gene: 6. This CDR3 region has 16 residues. This chain's CDR3 is CASSLWDREVTGELFF. CDR3 DNA sequence: TGTGCCAGCAGCTTATGGGACAGGGAGGTTACCGGGGAGCTGTTTTTT. Supplemented by reference TRBV7-8 and TRBJ2-2, the full variable domain reads GAGVSQSPRYKVAKRGQDVALRCDPISGHVSLFWYQQALGQGPEFLTYFQNEAQLDKSGLPSDRFFAERPEGSVSTLKIQRTQQEDSAVYLCASSLWDREVTGELFFGEGSRLTVL.

This clonotype appeared many times. The chain carries TRBV4-1 and TRBJ1-5; TRBD1 agrees at 7 bases. Germline CDR1 and CDR2: MGHRA and YSYEKL. The CDR3 length is 17 residues. The junction had 5 bases not matched to a gene; V was cut back by 0 bases and J by 0 bases. The CDR3 sequence: CASSQDPGQSSNQPQHF. CDR3 in DNA: TGCGCCAGCAGCCAAGACCCGGGACAGAGTAGCAATCAGCCCCAGCATTTT.

This clonotype was observed a handful of times. This chain connects TRBV3-2 to TRBJ2-7; the listed D gene, TRBD1, was not tested against the DNA. TRBV3-2 is an annotated pseudogene. The CDR3 is 17 residues long. CDR3 amino acids: CASSLDLDRQLSYEQYV. The CDR3 DNA is TGTGCCAGCAGCCTTGACTTAGACAGACAACTATCCTACGAGCAGTACGTC.

The chain uses TRBV5-5 and TRBJ1-5, with 7 bases matching TRBD1. The J segment lost 6 bases and the V segment lost 5 bases, leaving 8 bases of the junction unmatched. The CDR3 has 14 residues. From germline, CDR1 is SGHKS and CDR2 YYEKEE (reference sequence). The CDR3 DNA follows: TGTGCCAGCAGTTCCGTAGCAGGGGGTCAGCCCCAGCATTTT. As protein: CASSSVAGGQPQHF.

This clonotype was seen at least ten times. V gene TRBV12-3 or TRBV12-4 combines with J gene TRBJ2-3; no definite D call. Trimming took 7 bases from V and 7 from J, leaving 9 bases between them. The CDR3 has 11 amino acids. The chain's CDR3 is CASNWKNTQYF. The CDR3 DNA sequence: TGTGCCAGCAATTGGAAAAATACGCAGTATTTT.

This clonotype appeared a few times. The V and J genes are TRBV4-3 and TRBJ2-6; D not resolved. The germline V gene encodes CDR1 LGHNA and CDR2 YSLEER. This CDR3 has 19 residues. Deletions cut 0 bases from V and 0 bases from J, with 15 bases between. This CDR3 reads CASSQDPRRMDSGANVLTF. CDR3 nucleotide sequence: TGCGCCAGCAGCCAAGATCCACGACGAATGGACTCTGGGGCCAACGTCCTGACTTTC.

This clonotype was picked up many times. The chain links TRBV7-9 to TRBJ1-1, with 9 nucleotides matching TRBD1. Germline loops: CDR1 SEHNR, CDR2 FQNEAQ (reference sequence). Trimming at V came to 5 bases and at J to 5 bases, leaving 12 bases not matched to a gene. The CDR3 is 16 residues long. DNA for the CDR3: TGTGCCAGCAGCCTTATAACAGGGGGCTCCCGGACTGAAGCTTTCTTT. Its translation is CASSLITGGSRTEAFF.

The table lists this clonotype with many counts. The V call is TRBV11-2, the J call TRBJ2-5; the D gene could be TRBD1 or TRBD2 (5 bases each). Per the germline V gene, CDR1 is SGHAT and CDR2 is FQNNGV. V was shortened by 3 bases and J by 3 bases, with 20 bases between the two germline ends. This CDR3 spans 17 amino acids. Written as DNA, the CDR3 is TGTGCCAGCAGCTTGGGGCAGGTGGAGGTCGGGGAAGAGACCCAGTACTTC. Translated, it gives CASSLGQVEVGEETQYF.

This clonotype has at least ten counts. The rearrangement uses TRBV9 and TRBJ2-3; D possibly corresponds to TRBD1 (6 bases). Germline V lookup: CDR1 SGDLS, CDR2 YYNGEE. The CDR3 runs to 15 residues. V dropped 5 bases and J dropped 1 base, with 14 bases sitting between them. Here the CDR3 reads CASRAQGIGTDTQYF. The CDR3 region has the DNA TGTGCCAGCAGAGCACAGGGCATTGGCACAGATACGCAGTATTTT.

The chain is built from TRBV4-1 and TRBJ1-1; 7 bases map to TRBD1. Germline V gene lookup returns CDR1 MGHRA and CDR2 YSYEKL. CDR3 size: 15 residues. The ends lost 4 bases at V and 1 base at J; junction bases unmatched: 6. DNA of the CDR3: TGCGCCAGCAGCCCGAGACAGGGTCCGAACACTGAAGCTTTCTTT. Residues: CASSPRQGPNTEAFF.

The chain couples TRBV14 to TRBJ2-4; no clear D gene. The CDR3 extends over 14 amino acids. The ends were cut back, 1 base at V and 1 base at J, with 5 bases in the middle. Per germline, CDR1 SGHDN and CDR2 FVKESK. The DNA of the CDR3 is TGTGCCAGCAGCCAAGGGTGGGCCAAAAACATTCAGTACTTC. It is translated as CASSQGWAKNIQYF.

For the CDR3, the DNA is TGTGCCAGTAGACAGTATGTACACACTGAAGCTTTCTTT. This encodes CASRQYVHTEAFF. The V and J genes are TRBV19 and TRBJ1-1; D is ambiguous. This CDR3 has 13 residues. Per the germline V gene, CDR1 is LNHDA and CDR2 is SQIVND (reference sequence). V was pared by 6 bases and J by 3 bases, with 11 bases between.

This clonotype occurred a few times. V is TRBV25-1 and J is TRBJ1-1; D is perhaps TRBD1 (5 bases). V was clipped by 0 bases and J by 1 base, with 6 bases between them. Germline V lookup: CDR1 MGHDK, CDR2 SYGVNS. CDR3 size: 14 residues. The CDR3 region is CASSEYGGNTEAFF. CDR3 sequence (DNA): TGTGCCAGCAGTGAATATGGGGGGAACACTGAAGCTTTCTTT.

The rearrangement links TRBV4-3 to TRBJ2-2, with D maybe TRBD2 (6 bases). Germline-derived CDR1 and CDR2 are LGHNA and YSLEER. V was trimmed by 3 bases and J by 7 bases, leaving 15 bases between them. The CDR3 sequence is 15 residues long. The chain's CDR3 is CASSQYPVGGGELFF. The DNA of the CDR3 is TGCGCCAGCAGCCAGTACCCCGTCGGGGGCGGGGAGCTGTTTTTT.

The chain couples TRBV12-3 or TRBV12-4 to TRBJ2-7, with unresolved D. CDR3 length equals 12 residues. The V end was cut by 5 bases, the J end by 3 bases, with 8 bases between. CDR3 DNA sequence: TGTGCCAGCAGTCCCCGCTACTACGAGCAGTACTTC. Its translation: CASSPRYYEQYF.

In this sample, this clonotype turned up a few times. The chain couples TRBV6-5 to TRBJ1-5, with D hard to call. V lost 0 bases and J 7 bases, leaving 10 bases between the germline ends. Germline V CDR1 and CDR2: MNHEY, SVGAGI. This CDR3 has 14 residues. The CDR3 loop is CASSYSVMGQPQHF. CDR3 bases: TGTGCCAGCAGTTACTCCGTGATGGGGCAGCCCCAGCATTTT.

The chain combines TRBV14 with TRBJ1-2; 7 bases are a match to TRBD1. V was clipped by 3 bases and J by 4 bases; unmatched bases: 5. The CDR3 contains 14 residues. Germline assignment: CDR1 SGHDN and CDR2 FVKESK. The CDR3: CASSQAGGFYGYTF. CDR3 sequence (DNA): TGTGCCAGCAGCCAGGCAGGGGGTTTCTATGGCTACACCTTC.

This clonotype has a handful of counts. The chain combines TRBV7-9 with TRBJ2-5; D is possibly TRBD2 (6 bases). The V gene's germline CDR1 is SEHNR and CDR2 FQNEAQ (reference sequence). The ends were cut back, 0 bases at V and 3 bases at J, with 14 bases in the middle. The CDR3 has 16 residues. CDR3: CASSLAEGRIKETQYF. The CDR3 DNA reads TGTGCCAGCAGCTTAGCGGAGGGACGGATTAAAGAGACCCAGTACTTC.

This clonotype came up many times. DNA of the CDR3: TGTGCCAGCAGGCGGGGGCGGGGTGAAGCTTTCTTT. Translated, it gives CASRRGRGEAFF. The V gene is TRBV11-2, the J gene TRBJ1-1, with D possibly TRBD1 on 6 matching bases. CDR1 and CDR2 (germline): SGHAT, FQNNGV. V was cut by 6 bases and J by 7 bases, with 12 bases left in between. CDR3 length: 12 residues.

The table lists this clonotype with many counts. The J gene is TRBJ2-5, the V gene TRBV4-1, with D hard to call. This CDR3 region has 14 residues. Germline V CDR1 and CDR2: MGHRA, YSYEKL. V was pared by 2 bases and J by 3 bases, with 10 bases between. The CDR3 sequence is CASSQFPAKETQYF. CDR3 in DNA: TGCGCCAGCAGCCAATTTCCAGCTAAAGAGACCCAGTACTTC.

The chain links TRBV6-5 to TRBJ2-3; 9 bases fit TRBD2. The germline CDR1 and CDR2 sequences are MNHEY and SVGAGI. V shed 5 bases, J shed 4 bases, and the junction held 13 bases outside the gene matches. This CDR3 spans 17 amino acids. The CDR3 coding sequence is TGTGCCAGCAGTACTTCCGGGACTAGCCCCTTGGCAGATACGCAGTATTTT. It encodes CASSTSGTSPLADTQYF.